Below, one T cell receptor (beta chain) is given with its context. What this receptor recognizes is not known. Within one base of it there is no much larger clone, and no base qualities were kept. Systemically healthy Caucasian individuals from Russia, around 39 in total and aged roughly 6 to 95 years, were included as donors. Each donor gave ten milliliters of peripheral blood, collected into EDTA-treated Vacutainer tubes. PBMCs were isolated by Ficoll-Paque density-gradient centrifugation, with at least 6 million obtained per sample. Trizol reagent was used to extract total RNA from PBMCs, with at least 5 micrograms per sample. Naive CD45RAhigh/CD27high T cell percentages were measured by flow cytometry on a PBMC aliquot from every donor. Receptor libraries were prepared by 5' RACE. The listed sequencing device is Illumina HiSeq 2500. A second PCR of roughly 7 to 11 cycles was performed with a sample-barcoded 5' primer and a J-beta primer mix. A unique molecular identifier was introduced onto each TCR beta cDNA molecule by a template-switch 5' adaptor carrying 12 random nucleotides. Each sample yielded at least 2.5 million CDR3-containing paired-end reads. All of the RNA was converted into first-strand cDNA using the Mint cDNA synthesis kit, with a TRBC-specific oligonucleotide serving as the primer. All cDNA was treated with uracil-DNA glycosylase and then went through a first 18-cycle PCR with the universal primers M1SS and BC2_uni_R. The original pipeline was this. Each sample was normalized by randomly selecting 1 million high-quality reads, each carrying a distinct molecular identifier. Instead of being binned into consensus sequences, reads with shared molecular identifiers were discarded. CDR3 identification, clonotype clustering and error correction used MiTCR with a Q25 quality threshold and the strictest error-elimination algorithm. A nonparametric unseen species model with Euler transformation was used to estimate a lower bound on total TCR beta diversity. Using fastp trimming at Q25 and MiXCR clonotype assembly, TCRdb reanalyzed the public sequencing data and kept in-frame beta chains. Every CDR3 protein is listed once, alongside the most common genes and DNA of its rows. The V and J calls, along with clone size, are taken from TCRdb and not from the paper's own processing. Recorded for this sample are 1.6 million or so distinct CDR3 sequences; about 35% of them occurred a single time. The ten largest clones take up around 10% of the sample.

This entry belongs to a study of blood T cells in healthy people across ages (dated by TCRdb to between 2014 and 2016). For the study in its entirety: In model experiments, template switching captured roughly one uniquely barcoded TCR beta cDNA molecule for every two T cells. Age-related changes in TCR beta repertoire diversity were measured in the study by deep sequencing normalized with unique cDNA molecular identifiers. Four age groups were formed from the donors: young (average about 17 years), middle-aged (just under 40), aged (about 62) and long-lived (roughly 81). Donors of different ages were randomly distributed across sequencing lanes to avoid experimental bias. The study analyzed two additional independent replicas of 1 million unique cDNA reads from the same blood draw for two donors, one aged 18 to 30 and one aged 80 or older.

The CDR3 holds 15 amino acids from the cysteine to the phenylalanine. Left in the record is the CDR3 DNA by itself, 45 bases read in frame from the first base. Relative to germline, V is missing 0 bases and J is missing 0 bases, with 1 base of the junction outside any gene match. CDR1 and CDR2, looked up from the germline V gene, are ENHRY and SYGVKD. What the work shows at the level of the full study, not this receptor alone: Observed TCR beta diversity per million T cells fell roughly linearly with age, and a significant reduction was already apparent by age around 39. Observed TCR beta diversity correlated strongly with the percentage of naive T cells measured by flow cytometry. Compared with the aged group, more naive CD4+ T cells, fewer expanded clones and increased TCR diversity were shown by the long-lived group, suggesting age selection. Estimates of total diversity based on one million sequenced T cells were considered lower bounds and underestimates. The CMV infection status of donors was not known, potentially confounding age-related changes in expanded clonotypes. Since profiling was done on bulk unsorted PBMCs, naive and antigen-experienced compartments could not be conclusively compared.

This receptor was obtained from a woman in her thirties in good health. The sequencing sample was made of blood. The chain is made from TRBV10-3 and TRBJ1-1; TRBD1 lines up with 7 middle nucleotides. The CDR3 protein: CAISESTGMNTEAFF. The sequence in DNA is TGTGCCATCAGTGAGTCGACAGGGATGAACACTGAAGCTTTCTTT.